The TCR beta chain under discussion was sequenced for a study of tumor-infiltrating lymphocytes in localized non-small cell lung cancer. Study in general: Several tumor histologies, both smoking statuses, and some post-neoadjuvant chemotherapy samples were included. Resected tumor was paired with non-adjacent uninvolved lung from the same patient.

Repertoires were generated with immunoSEQ multiplex PCR, while TCRdb's copy carries only in-frame clones and drops some. Of under 8,500 clones listed, approximately 75% are singletons. The V and J ends lost 5 bases and 5 bases, in that order; junction bases with no gene match: 11. CDR3 length equals 16 residues. Per the germline V gene, CDR1 is SEHNR and CDR2 is FQNEAQ (reference sequence). This chain links TRBV7-9 with TRBJ2-5; the match to TRBD2 covers 10 bases. This clonotype originated in a human donor with non-small cell lung cancer. Sequenced sample: lung tumor tissue. CDR3 bases: TGTGCCAGCAGCCCCGATAAAGCGGGGGGGCACGAGACCCAGTACTTC. Residues: CASSPDKAGGHETQYF.